Sequencing of this T cell receptor beta chain was carried out in a study of shared clonotypes between healthy human individuals. Trimming left V 6 bases short and J 0 bases short, with 9 bases between. Germline V lookup: CDR1 SGHVS, CDR2 FQNEAQ. CDR3 length equals 14 residues. With respect to this clone: The identical CDR3 is also encoded by other nucleotide sequences in the sample.

Genomic DNA from each subset was divided evenly over several immunoSEQ plates. On sorted subsets, replicate PCRs used about 180 ng DNA, or about 33,000 T cell genomes. Source study methods: ImmunoSEQ sequences covered only the junction and lacked quality scores; filtering therefore differed. Sequenced by immunoSEQ multiplex PCR; TCRdb stores in-frame clones only, minus some. That table furnishes V, J and clone size, whereas the DNA furnished D and trimming. The sample consists of 1,500,000 or so clones, roughly 98.5% of them appearing once. The receptor was isolated from a man aged 25-40 years in good health. The sample taken for sequencing was naive CD4+ T cells sorted from blood. As to subset: CD45RA+ positively selected. This sequence joins TRBV7-8 and TRBJ2-1; no definite D call. Here the CDR3 reads CASSLESSYNEQFF. The CDR3 DNA follows: TGTGCCAGCAGTCTGGAGAGCTCCTACAATGAGCAGTTCTTC.